Listed below are T cell receptor beta chains from one sample, sequenced in a study of human T cells and chemical hapten exposure. TCRdb fed the RACE reads into MiXCR, producing one record per CDR3 protein. The table includes tens of thousands of distinct CDR3 sequences, more than 6.5% detected once. This specimen was whole blood, taken in connection with sensitization to the hapten diphenylcyclopropenone (DPC). The receptors here all came from a woman aged 30 to 39 with alopecia areata. Some clones in this sample may be carry-over from other donors' samples. CDR3s include the opening cysteine and the closing phenylalanine or tryptophan.

V,J,CDR3
TRBV29-1,TRBJ2-1,CSVPQGYEQFF
TRBV5-4,TRBJ2-4,CASSSGRPDSRNIQYF
TRBV18,TRBJ2-5,CASSPPSSQETQYF
TRBV29-1,TRBJ2-3,CSVADYTGRDTQYF
TRBV4-2,TRBJ1-5,CASSPLAAGHSNQPQHF
TRBV12-3/TRBV12-4,TRBJ1-6,CASSLEGVYNSPLHF
TRBV12-3/TRBV12-4,TRBJ1-5,CASGSGDHQPQHF
TRBV3-1,TRBJ2-3,CASSPSRALVSADTQYF
TRBV7-6,TRBJ2-3,CASSLTGITDTQYF
TRBV30,TRBJ1-4,CAWSHQGSFANEKLFF
TRBV7-2,TRBJ2-7,CASSQSPDFLSYEQYF
TRBV6-6,TRBJ1-1,CASSYGQGRPGTEAFF
TRBV5-1,TRBJ2-3,CASSWAPPGASTDTQYF
TRBV12-3/TRBV12-4,TRBJ1-2,CASRPDGFYGYTF
TRBV5-1,TRBJ1-6,CASSPGQSPYNSPLHF
TRBV2,TRBJ2-5,CANVLEDGGETQYF
TRBV20-1,TRBJ1-4,CSVRGPNEKLFF
TRBV29-1,TRBJ1-1,CSGRVQGNTEAFF
TRBV20-1,TRBJ2-3,CSATTSGGAQGTQYF
TRBV12-3/TRBV12-4,TRBJ1-1,CASSVHLNTEAFF
TRBV5-1,TRBJ1-1,CASSLAGFSNTEAFF
TRBV7-2,TRBJ1-2,CASTSPGGLYGYTF
TRBV29-1,TRBJ1-2,CSVGDRGPYGYTF
TRBV11-2,TRBJ1-1,CASSPQRGGTEAFF
TRBV6-5,TRBJ2-5,CASTRVKGGETQYF
TRBV20-1,TRBJ2-7,CSVGLKSPDEQYF
TRBV9,TRBJ2-3,CASSVSSLAGTDTQYF
TRBV3-1,TRBJ1-3,CASSLRTGTSGNTIYF
TRBV20-1,TRBJ2-7,CSARVPGYGREQYF
TRBV5-6,TRBJ2-7,CASSFHTGQAYEQYF
TRBV27,TRBJ1-6,CASSLWTSYNSPLHF
TRBV5-1,TRBJ2-5,CASGQGMETQYF
TRBV12-3/TRBV12-4,TRBJ2-1,CASSLARAPLVF
TRBV2,TRBJ1-1,CASSEQGPENTEAFF
TRBV11-2,TRBJ2-1,CATQGSSYNEQFF
TRBV6-1,TRBJ1-1,CASSEDRPEAFF
TRBV5-1,TRBJ1-2,CASSLSQGPDYGYTF
TRBV10-3,TRBJ2-4,CAISGDPDKNIQYF
TRBV6-6,TRBJ2-1,CATYPQPPSYNEQFF
TRBV4-2,TRBJ2-7,CASSQDWRSGVEQYF
TRBV20-1,TRBJ2-5,CSAVGLAGETQYF
TRBV20-1,TRBJ1-5,CSASSGVNQPQHF
TRBV20-1,TRBJ2-1,CSARNPSGRGEQFF
TRBV2,TRBJ1-5,CASRESRTAYSNQPQHF
TRBV29-1,TRBJ2-5,CSVYTTGIQETQYF
TRBV7-2,TRBJ2-3,CASSRGMLAGADTQYF
TRBV27,TRBJ1-4,CASSSGRLSDEKLFF
TRBV20-1,TRBJ2-3,CSAKKQGTDTQYF
TRBV12-3/TRBV12-4,TRBJ1-1,CASSLGEVGTEAFF
TRBV5-4,TRBJ2-3,CASSFGSRGVSTDTQYF
TRBV2,TRBJ2-4,CASSTLAKNIQYF
TRBV5-1,TRBJ1-1,CASSFGGLLDTEAFF
TRBV5-1,TRBJ1-5,CASSLVPGGSSGPQHF
TRBV9,TRBJ2-3,CASSAGTGQDTQYF
TRBV20-1,TRBJ2-5,CSASTGGETQYF